Following are 32 T cell receptor beta chains from one sample sequenced in a study of CD8 T cells in Susac syndrome. Reverse transcription of about 0.45 to 1 ug RNA was performed with random hexamers. TCRdb re-derived calls from the immunoSEQ multiplex PCR reads in MiXCR, one entry per CDR3 protein. The sample has 180,000 or so distinct CDR3 sequences, approximately 96% seen once. The sample taken for sequencing was CD4+ T cells from PBMCs. These TCRs come from a human donor with multiple sclerosis.

The J gene is TRBJ2-2, the V gene TRBV7-9; 7 nucleotides agree with TRBD1. V trimming: 1 base; J trimming: 2 bases; junction bases outside the gene matches: 7. CDR3 length: 17 amino acids. Germline CDR1 reads SEHNR; CDR2 reads FQNEAQ (reference sequence). CDR3 bases: TGTGCCAGCAGCTTAGGGACCGGGACAGTCAACACCGGGGAGCTGTTTTTT. This translates into CASSLGTGTVNTGELFF.

The chain uses TRBV7-9 and TRBJ2-1, with a weak D call TRBD1 (6 bases). The CDR3 has 16 residues. Trimming shortened V by 1 base and J by 0 bases, and 10 bases separated the two germline ends. In germline, CDR1 is SEHNR, CDR2 FQNEAQ (reference sequence). The CDR3 DNA sequence: TGTGCCAGCAGCTTAGGAACAGGGAACTCCTACAATGAGCAGTTCTTC. This translates into CASSLGTGNSYNEQFF.

The chain employs TRBV7-2 and TRBJ2-5; a weak D match, TRBD2 (7 bases). The germline V and J ends were trimmed by 3 bases and 5 bases, with 16 bases remaining between them. Per germline, CDR1 SGHTA and CDR2 FQGNSA. The CDR3 contains 15 residues. CDR3 protein: CASSLEGGGPETQYF. The CDR3, as DNA: TGTGCCAGCAGCTTGGAGGGGGGGGGACCGGAGACCCAGTACTTC.

The chain has TRBV29-1 and TRBJ1-2; no reliable D call. V was cut by 1 base and J by 4 bases, with 4 bases left in between. In germline, CDR1 is SQVTM, CDR2 ANQGSEA. The CDR3 loop spans 11 amino acids. The CDR3 region is CSVEAVYGYTF. In DNA form, the CDR3 reads TGCAGCGTTGAAGCGGTCTATGGCTACACCTTC.

This chain uses TRBV27 with TRBJ2-1, with TRBD1 identical over 9 bases. Germline-derived CDR1 and CDR2 are MNHEY and SMNVEV (reference sequence). The ends lost 5 bases at V and 4 bases at J; junction bases unmatched: 9. This CDR3 comprises 16 residues. This chain's CDR3 is CASSLKGTGSYNEQFF. The CDR3 DNA sequence: TGTGCCAGCAGTCTAAAAGGGACAGGGTCTTACAATGAGCAGTTCTTC.

This chain joins TRBV6-5 and TRBJ1-2, with D maybe TRBD1 (5 bases). The CDR3 consists of 15 residues. V dropped 6 bases and J dropped 5 bases, with 19 bases sitting between them. Looked up from germline, CDR1 is MNHEY and CDR2 is SVGAGI. In DNA form, the CDR3 reads TGTGCCAGCAGACAAACAGGCTCTTCAGGGTATGGCTACACCTTC. It translates to CASRQTGSSGYGYTF.

The chain recombines TRBV7-3 with TRBJ2-1; D perhaps matches TRBD1 (6 bases). The CDR3 runs to 15 residues. V was pared by 5 bases and J by 2 bases, with 13 bases between. Germline V gene sequence: CDR1 SGHTA, CDR2 FQGTGA. The CDR3, as DNA: TGTGCCAGCAGCGAAAGACAGGCCCCCTACAATGAGCAGTTCTTC. It codes for CASSERQAPYNEQFF.

The chain uses TRBV15 and TRBJ2-7, with 10 bases aligning to TRBD1. V dropped 3 bases and J dropped 3; count of bases not matched to a gene: 8. This CDR3 spans 16 amino acids. Germline CDR1 LNHNV, CDR2 YYDKDF (reference sequence). For the CDR3, the DNA is TGTGCCACCAGCAGTTACTCGGGACAGGGGATCTACGAGCAGTACTTC. Its translation: CATSSYSGQGIYEQYF. The full variable domain, in which reference TRBV15 and TRBJ2-7 provide the parts outside the CDR3, is DAMVIQNPRYQVTQFGKPVTLSCSQTLNHNVMYWYQQKSSQAPKLLFHYYDKDFNNEADTPDNFQSRRPNTSFCFLDIRSPGLGDTAMYLCATSSYSGQGIYEQYFGPGTRLTVT.

This sequence joins TRBV6-6 and TRBJ2-7; either TRBD1 or TRBD2 may fit D (5 bases each). The ends were cut back, 6 bases at V and 7 bases at J, with 10 bases in the middle. CDR1 and CDR2 (germline): MNHNY, SVGAGI (reference sequence). This CDR3 spans 11 amino acids. In nucleotides, the CDR3 is TGTGCCAGCAGATCTGGGGGAGAGCAGTACTTC. Translated, it gives CASRSGGEQYF.

V gene TRBV10-3 combines with J gene TRBJ1-5; D ambiguous. The CDR3 extends over 14 amino acids. The V end was cut by 0 bases, the J end by 0 bases, with 3 bases between. The V gene's germline CDR1 is ENHRY and CDR2 SYGVKD. For the CDR3, the DNA is TGTGCCATCAGTGAGTCGAGTAGCAATCAGCCCCAGCATTTT. As protein: CAISESSSNQPQHF.

This chain connects TRBV27 to TRBJ2-7, with 7 bases aligning to TRBD1. The CDR3 is 15 amino acids. CDR1 MNHEY and CDR2 SMNVEV come from the germline V gene (reference sequence). Losses at the gene ends were 10 bases for V and 3 bases for J; bases not matched to a gene: 15. CDR3 in DNA: TGTGCCACTCCTCCCCATCGACAGGGCTTCTACGAGCAGTACTTC. It codes for CATPPHRQGFYEQYF.

This chain links TRBV19 with TRBJ2-4; D not certain. Germline CDR1 LNHDA, CDR2 SQIVND (reference sequence). V was cut by 5 bases and J by 7 bases, with 12 bases left in between. This CDR3 is 13 amino acids long. This CDR3 reads CASSPRPGNIQYF. DNA for the CDR3: TGTGCCAGTAGTCCAAGGCCCGGGAACATTCAGTACTTC.

The V and J genes are TRBV3-1 and TRBJ1-2, with D tentatively TRBD1 (5 bases). V lost 0 bases and J 3 bases, leaving 8 bases between the germline ends. Germline CDR1 and CDR2: LGHDT and YNNKEL (reference sequence). The CDR3 runs 14 residues. This chain's CDR3 is CASSQEGTYYGYTF. CDR3 sequence (DNA): TGTGCCAGCAGCCAAGAAGGGACCTACTATGGCTACACCTTC.

The chain recombines TRBV29-1 with TRBJ2-3; 7 nucleotides align to TRBD2. Germline lookup yields CDR1 SQVTM and CDR2 ANQGSEA. This CDR3 comprises 14 residues. V was clipped by 4 bases and J by 1 base; unmatched bases: 5. The CDR3 loop reads CSVAASGGTDTQYF. CDR3 nucleotides: TGCAGCGTTGCCGCTAGCGGAGGCACAGATACGCAGTATTTT.

The chain has TRBV28 and TRBJ1-4; D gene uncertain. The CDR3 is 14 residues long. V lost 2 bases and J 6 bases, leaving 10 bases between the germline ends. Germline V gene sequence: CDR1 MDHEN, CDR2 SYDVKM. Here the CDR3 DNA reads TGTGCCAGCAGTTTAGTGGGGTACGATGAAAAACTGTTTTTT. As protein: CASSLVGYDEKLFF.

This clonotype showed up just once. This sequence joins TRBV25-1 and TRBJ1-1, with TRBD1 identical over 8 bases. The V gene's germline CDR1 is MGHDK and CDR2 SYGVNS. This CDR3 spans 14 amino acids. The V gene end was trimmed by 6 bases and the J gene end by 1 base; junction bases not matched to a gene: 4. The CDR3 DNA follows: TGTGCCAGCAGCGCCGGGACAGGGAACACTGAAGCTTTCTTT. Translating it yields CASSAGTGNTEAFF.

The J gene is TRBJ2-5, the V gene TRBV30, with TRBD2 matching over 8 bases. V gave up 2 bases and J gave up 5 bases; unmatched junction bases: 4. The CDR3 spans 13 residues. Germline CDR1 and CDR2: GTSNPN and SVGIG (reference sequence). DNA of the CDR3: TGTGCCTGGAGTCTACTAGCGGCCGAGACCCAGTACTTC. Protein sequence: CAWSLLAAETQYF.

This rearrangement joins TRBV19 to TRBJ2-2; D is unresolved. V shed 9 bases and J shed 5 bases, with 10 bases lying between them. Germline CDR1 and CDR2: LNHDA and SQIVND (reference sequence). The CDR3 is made up of 12 amino acids. CDR3 DNA sequence: TGTGCCAGCGGACGGATAACCGGGGAGCTGTTTTTT. Protein product: CASGRITGELFF. The full variable domain, in which reference TRBV19 and TRBJ2-2 provide the parts outside the CDR3, is DGGITQSPKYLFRKEGQNVTLSCEQNLNHDAMYWYRQDPGQGLRLIYYSQIVNDFQKGDIAEGYSVSREKKESFPLTVTSAQKNPTAFYLCASGRITGELFFGEGSRLTVL.

The chain uses TRBV20-1 and TRBJ1-2; the match to TRBD1 covers 8 bases. Germline lookup yields CDR1 DFQATT and CDR2 SNEGSKA (reference sequence). There are 14 residues in the CDR3. V lost 6 bases, J lost 4 bases, and 10 bases stayed unmatched. CDR3 amino acids: CSAGSTGESYGYTF. DNA of the CDR3: TGCAGTGCCGGTTCGACAGGGGAAAGCTATGGCTACACCTTC.

The genes are TRBV9 and TRBJ1-2; D perhaps matches TRBD1 (5 bases). CDR3 size: 15 residues. CDR1 SGDLS and CDR2 YYNGEE come from the germline V gene. V was cut by 6 bases and J by 7 bases, with 22 bases left in between. The chain's CDR3 is CASTEDGGGFSGYTF. The CDR3 DNA follows: TGTGCCAGCACCGAAGATGGGGGAGGGTTCAGTGGCTACACCTTC.

V gene TRBV2 combines with J gene TRBJ1-2, with 10 bases identical to TRBD1. CDR3 length equals 17 residues. CDR1 SNHLY and CDR2 FYNNEI come from the germline V gene. The V and J ends lost 3 bases and 8 bases, in that order; junction bases with no gene match: 15. CDR3 nucleotides: TGTGCCAGCAGTGAGCCGTGGGGACAGGGGATCTCGTGGGGCTACACCTTC. Protein sequence: CASSEPWGQGISWGYTF.

The V call is TRBV6-5, the J call TRBJ2-1; 9 positions match TRBD1. Germline CDR1 reads MNHEY; CDR2 reads SVGAGI. The J segment lost 6 bases and the V segment lost 4 bases, leaving 7 bases of the junction unmatched. The CDR3 is made up of 15 amino acids. DNA of the CDR3: TGTGCCAGCAGTTCCCGGGGGGACAGGGTCAATGAGCAGTTCTTC. Its protein is CASSSRGDRVNEQFF.

In nucleotides, the CDR3 is TGTGCCTGGCCCTCCCCGGACCAGACAAAAAACATTCAGTACTTC. Translated: CAWPSPDQTKNIQYF. The chain uses TRBV30 and TRBJ2-4; D not certain. This CDR3 region has 15 residues. Germline CDR1 is GTSNPN and CDR2 is SVGIG (reference sequence). Trimming took 5 bases from V and 4 from J, leaving 18 bases between them.

The rearrangement uses TRBV30 and TRBJ2-7; D unresolved. Germline CDR1 reads GTSNPN; CDR2 reads SVGIG (reference sequence). The V and J ends lost 6 bases and 5 bases respectively, with 11 bases between them. CDR3 size: 11 residues. The CDR3 DNA is TGTGCCTGTAGTTCCCTGGACGAGCAGTACTTC. It codes for CACSSLDEQYF.

CDR3 sequence (DNA): TGCAGCGTTGAATTTTTCGGGGGGCACTACAATGAGCAGTTCTTC. Amino acid sequence: CSVEFFGGHYNEQFF. This sequence joins TRBV29-1 and TRBJ2-1, with a possible D match to TRBD2 (7 bases). Trimming shortened V by 2 bases and J by 3 bases, and 14 bases separated the two germline ends. Per germline, CDR1 SQVTM and CDR2 ANQGSEA. The CDR3 has 15 residues.

The chain joins TRBV3-1 to TRBJ1-6, with TRBD1 matching over 8 bases. This CDR3 contains 17 residues. V lost 8 bases, J lost 0 bases, and 9 bases stayed unmatched. Germline lookup yields CDR1 LGHDT and CDR2 YNNKEL (reference sequence). The CDR3 DNA reads TGTGCCAGCGGCCGTGACAGGGGAGACTCCTATAATTCACCCCTCCACTTT. Amino acids: CASGRDRGDSYNSPLHF.

The count of this clonotype is one. The genes are TRBV12-3 or TRBV12-4 and TRBJ1-2; the match to TRBD1 covers 7 bases. The CDR3 has 14 amino acids. V dropped 2 bases and J dropped 4; count of bases not matched to a gene: 4. The DNA of the CDR3 is TGTGCCAGCAGTTTAAAAAAGGGGGCCTATGGCTACACCTTC. Translating gives CASSLKKGAYGYTF.

This sequence joins TRBV27 and TRBJ2-5; 8 bases are a match to TRBD2. Per germline, CDR1 MNHEY and CDR2 SMNVEV (reference sequence). Losses at the gene ends were 1 base for V and 4 bases for J; bases not matched to a gene: 11. The CDR3 is 17 residues long. In DNA, the CDR3 is TGTGCCAGCAGTTTATTCTCGTCCGGGGGGGGGATAGAGACCCAGTACTTC. It specifies CASSLFSSGGGIETQYF.

V usage is TRBV30 and J usage is TRBJ1-5, with TRBD1 matching 8 bases. The V and J ends lost 2 bases and 2 bases, in that order; junction bases with no gene match: 8. CDR1 and CDR2 from the germline V gene are GTSNPN and SVGIG (reference sequence). The CDR3 contains 16 residues. Written as DNA, the CDR3 is TGTGCCTGGAGTTTTTCCGGGACAGGAGGCAATCAGCCCCAGCATTTT. This sequence encodes CAWSFSGTGGNQPQHF.

The chain joins TRBV12-3 or TRBV12-4 to TRBJ2-5, with 7 bases matching TRBD1. The V segment lost 4 bases and the J segment 4 bases; nucleotides outside the gene matches: 0. This CDR3 comprises 12 residues. In DNA form, the CDR3 reads TGTGCCAGCAGTTGGGACAGAGAGACCCAGTACTTC. Its translation is CASSWDRETQYF.

CDR3 in amino acids: CSVGTYVGAFF. The CDR3 DNA sequence: TGCAGCGTGGGGACTTATGTGGGAGCTTTCTTT. The rearrangement joins TRBV29-1 to TRBJ1-1; D may be TRBD1 (5 bases). V was clipped by 6 bases and J by 10 bases, with 15 bases between them. Per the germline V gene, CDR1 is SQVTM and CDR2 is ANQGSEA. The CDR3 sequence is 11 residues long.

The chain links TRBV30 to TRBJ2-7; D remains unclear. Per the germline V gene, CDR1 is GTSNPN and CDR2 is SVGIG (reference sequence). This CDR3 region has 15 residues. V lost 4 bases and J 1 base, leaving 17 bases between the germline ends. The CDR3: CAWTPSSGASYEQYF. In nucleotides, the CDR3 is TGTGCCTGGACCCCTTCCTCGGGCGCTTCCTACGAGCAGTACTTC.